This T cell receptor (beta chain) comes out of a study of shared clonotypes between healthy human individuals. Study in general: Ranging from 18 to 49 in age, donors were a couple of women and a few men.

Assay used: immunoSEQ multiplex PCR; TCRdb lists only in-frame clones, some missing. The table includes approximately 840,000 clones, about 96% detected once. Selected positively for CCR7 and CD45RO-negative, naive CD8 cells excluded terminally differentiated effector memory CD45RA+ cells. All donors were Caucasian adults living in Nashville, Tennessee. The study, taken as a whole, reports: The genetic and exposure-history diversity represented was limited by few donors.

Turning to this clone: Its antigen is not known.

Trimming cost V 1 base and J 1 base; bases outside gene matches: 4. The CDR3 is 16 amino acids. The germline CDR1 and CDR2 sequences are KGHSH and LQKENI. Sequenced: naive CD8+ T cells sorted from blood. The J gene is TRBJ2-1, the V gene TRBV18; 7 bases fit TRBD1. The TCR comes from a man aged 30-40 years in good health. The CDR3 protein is CASSPLDRASYNEQFF. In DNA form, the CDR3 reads TGTGCCAGCTCACCACTCGACAGGGCGTCCTACAATGAGCAGTTCTTC.